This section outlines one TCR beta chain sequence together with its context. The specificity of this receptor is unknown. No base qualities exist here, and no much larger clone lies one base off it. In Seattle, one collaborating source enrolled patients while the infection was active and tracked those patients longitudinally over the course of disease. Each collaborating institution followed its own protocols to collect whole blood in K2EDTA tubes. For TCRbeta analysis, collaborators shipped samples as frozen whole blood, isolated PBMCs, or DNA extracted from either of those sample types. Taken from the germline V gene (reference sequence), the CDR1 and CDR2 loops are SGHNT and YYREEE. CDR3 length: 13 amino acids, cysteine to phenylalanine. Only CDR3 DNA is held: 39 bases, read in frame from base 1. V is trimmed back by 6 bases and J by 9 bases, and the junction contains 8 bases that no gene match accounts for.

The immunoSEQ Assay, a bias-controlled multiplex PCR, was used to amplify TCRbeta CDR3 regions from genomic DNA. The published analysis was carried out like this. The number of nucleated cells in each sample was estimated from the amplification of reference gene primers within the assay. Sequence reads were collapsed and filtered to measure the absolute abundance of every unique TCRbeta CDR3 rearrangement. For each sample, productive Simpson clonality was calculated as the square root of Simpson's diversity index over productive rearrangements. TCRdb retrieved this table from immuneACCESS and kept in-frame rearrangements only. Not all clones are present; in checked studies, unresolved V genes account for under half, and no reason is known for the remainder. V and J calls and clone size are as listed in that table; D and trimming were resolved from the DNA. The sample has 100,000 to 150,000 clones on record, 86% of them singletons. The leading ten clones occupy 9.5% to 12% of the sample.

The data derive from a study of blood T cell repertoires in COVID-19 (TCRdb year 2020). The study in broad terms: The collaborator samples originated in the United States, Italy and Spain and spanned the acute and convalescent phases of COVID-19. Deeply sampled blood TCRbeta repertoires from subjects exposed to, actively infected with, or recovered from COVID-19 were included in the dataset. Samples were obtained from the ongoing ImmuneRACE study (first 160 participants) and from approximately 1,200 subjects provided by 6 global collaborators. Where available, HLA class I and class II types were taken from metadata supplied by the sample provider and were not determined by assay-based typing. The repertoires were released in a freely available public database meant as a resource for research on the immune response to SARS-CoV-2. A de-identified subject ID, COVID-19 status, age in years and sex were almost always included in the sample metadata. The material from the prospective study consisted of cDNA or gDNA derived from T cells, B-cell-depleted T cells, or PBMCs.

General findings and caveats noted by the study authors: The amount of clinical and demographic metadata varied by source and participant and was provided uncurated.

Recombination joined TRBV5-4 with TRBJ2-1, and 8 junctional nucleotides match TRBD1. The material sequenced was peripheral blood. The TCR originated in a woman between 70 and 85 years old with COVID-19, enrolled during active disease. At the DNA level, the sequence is TGTGCCAGCACTCGGACAGGGAGTACTGAGCAGTTCTTC. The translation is CASTRTGSTEQFF.